The clone carrying this T cell receptor (beta chain) was counted a single time. One end of the junction is discordant with germline, which a read error may explain. This CDR3 region has 15 residues. Germline CDR1 SEHNR, CDR2 FQNEAQ (reference sequence). These data belong to a study of cytomegalovirus exposure and HLA in healthy donors. Study as a whole: Earlier, 95 million to 120 million unique TCR beta sequences were recovered from roughly 170 million T cells by an analysis.

PCR involved 60 Vbeta and 13 Jbeta primers. Authors' data handling: In a later analysis, 60 million to 90 million unique TCR beta chains included roughly 11 million shared by two or more donors. TCRdb's copy holds only in-frame clones and misses some; the assay was immunoSEQ multiplex PCR. D and trimming come from the DNA, and the V and J calls and clone size come from that table. The profile shows around 200,000 clones, approximately 65% of them singletons. Nominally healthy donors were sampled, though unrecorded immune exposures were likely. Sequencing was carried out using PBMCs. The J gene is TRBJ1-2, the V gene TRBV7-9; 11 bases line up with TRBD1. The clonotype originates from a man aged 35-49 years in good health and CMV-seronegative. The CDR3 reads CSSSPGTGGNYGYTF. DNA of the CDR3: TGTTCCAGCAGCCCGGGGACAGGGGGTAACTATGGCTACACCTTC.